These 24 T cell receptor beta chains came from one sample sequenced in a study of CD8 T cells in Susac syndrome. The RNA, roughly 0.5 to 1 ug, was put through reverse transcription using random hexamers. TCRdb re-called the immunoSEQ multiplex PCR reads through MiXCR, storing one row per CDR3 protein. The sample lists 210,000 or so distinct CDR3 sequences; 85% to 95% were seen once. The sequenced material came from CD4+ T cells from PBMCs. The source is a human donor with Susac syndrome.

In this sample, this clonotype turned up once. This CDR3 is CASTMGGANEKLFF. The DNA for the CDR3 is TGTGCCAGCACCATGGGGGGGGCTAATGAAAAACTGTTTTTT. This chain uses TRBV28 with TRBJ1-4, with D possibly TRBD1 on 5 matching bases. Looked up from germline, CDR1 is MDHEN and CDR2 is SYDVKM. V shed 7 bases and J shed 3 bases, with 12 bases lying between them. This CDR3 has 14 residues.

J is TRBJ2-1 and V is TRBV6-1, with 9 bases matching TRBD2. Germline V gene data show CDR1 as MNHNS and CDR2 as SASEGT. The CDR3 sequence is 15 residues long. V dropped 3 bases and J dropped 5; count of bases not matched to a gene: 5. CDR3 nucleotide sequence: TGTGCCAGCAGTGATCGACTAGCGGACCACAATGAGCAGTTCTTC. It translates to CASSDRLADHNEQFF.

The V call is TRBV6-6, the J call TRBJ1-2, with D hard to call. Trimming took off 8 bases at V and 8 bases at J, with 12 bases between the two ends. The CDR3 has 11 residues. Per the germline V gene, CDR1 is MNHNY and CDR2 is SVGAGI (reference sequence). CDR3 loop: CASALGYGYTF. The CDR3, as DNA: TGTGCCAGCGCGCTAGGGTACGGCTACACCTTC.

The chain employs TRBV6-2 or TRBV6-3 and TRBJ2-7; 7 positions agree with TRBD2. The ends lost 2 bases at V and 3 bases at J; junction bases unmatched: 1. The CDR3 consists of 13 residues. Germline assignment: CDR1 MNHEY and CDR2 SVGEGT. In DNA form, the CDR3 reads TGTGCCAGCAGTTACGGGGACTACTACGAGCAGTACTTC. The encoded protein is CASSYGDYYEQYF.

This chain connects TRBV19 to TRBJ2-3; D may be TRBD2 (5 bases). Trimming pared 1 base from V and 7 bases from J, leaving 15 bases between. The CDR3 spans 15 residues. The germline V gene has CDR1 LNHDA and CDR2 SQIVND (reference sequence). CDR3 residues: CASSIGEEDGNTQYF. In nucleotides, the CDR3 is TGTGCCAGTAGTATAGGCGAGGAGGACGGTAATACGCAGTATTTT.

This sequence joins TRBV7-6 and TRBJ1-6; D possibly corresponds to TRBD1 (6 bases). This CDR3 region has 15 residues. From germline, CDR1 is SGHVS and CDR2 FNYEAQ. V was shortened by 5 bases and J by 6 bases, with 14 bases between the two germline ends. CDR3 DNA: TGTGCCAGCAGCCGTGACAGGAACCGTAATTCACCCCTCCACTTT. Amino acids: CASSRDRNRNSPLHF.

In DNA form, the CDR3 reads TGCAGCGTCCGTCAGACAAACACAGATACGCAGTATTTT. Amino acid sequence: CSVRQTNTDTQYF. The chain links TRBV29-1 to TRBJ2-3; D remains ambiguous. Germline CDR1 and CDR2: SQVTM and ANQGSEA. This CDR3 contains 13 residues. Trimming stripped 6 bases from V and 2 bases from J, with 12 bases between.

The CDR3 nucleotides read TGTGCCAGCAGCAAGGGACTAGCGGGGGGTATGGAGCAGTTCTTC. The encoded protein is CASSKGLAGGMEQFF. The chain joins TRBV7-2 to TRBJ2-1; TRBD2 matches at 15 bases. CDR3 length: 15 residues. The J segment lost 10 bases and the V segment lost 5 bases, leaving 6 bases of the junction unmatched. CDR1 and CDR2 from the germline V gene are SGHTA and FQGNSA. The entire variable domain, with the rest obtained from reference TRBV7-2 and TRBJ2-1, is as follows: GAGVSQSPSNKVTEKGKDVELRCDPISGHTALYWYRQSLGQGLEFLIYFQGNSAPDKSGLPSDRFSAERTGGSVSTLTIQRTQQEDSAVYLCASSKGLAGGMEQFFGPGTRLTVL.

The chain is built from TRBV7-2 and TRBJ2-7; the D call may be TRBD1 or TRBD2 (5 bases each). The ends were cut back, 1 base at V and 9 bases at J, with 10 bases in the middle. Germline V gives CDR1 SGHTA, CDR2 FQGNSA. The CDR3 length is 12 residues. DNA for the CDR3: TGTGCCAGCAGCTTAGGTCAGGGAGCGCAGTACTTC. Translated, it gives CASSLGQGAQYF. The full variable domain, with the rest looked up from reference TRBV7-2 and TRBJ2-7, is GAGVSQSPSNKVTEKGKDVELRCDPISGHTALYWYRQSLGQGLEFLIYFQGNSAPDKSGLPSDRFSAERTGGSVSTLTIQRTQQEDSAVYLCASSLGQGAQYFGPGTRLTVT.

The V and J genes are TRBV5-1 and TRBJ2-2; TRBD2 is a possible D gene (6 bases). V lost 4 bases and J lost 7, with 17 bases in between. Germline V gives CDR1 SGHRS, CDR2 YFSETQ. CDR3 size: 15 residues. CDR3 nucleotide sequence: TGCGCCAGCAGCCAGGAGACTAGTACCGACGGGGAGCTGTTTTTT. Its translation is CASSQETSTDGELFF.

The V and J genes are TRBV30 and TRBJ1-2; no definite D call. CDR1 GTSNPN and CDR2 SVGIG come from the germline V gene (reference sequence). There are 15 residues in the CDR3. The ends were cut back, 0 bases at V and 0 bases at J, with 11 bases in the middle. The DNA of the CDR3 is TGTGCCTGGAGTGTTGGGGTCGTAGCTAACTATGGCTACACCTTC. Protein sequence: CAWSVGVVANYGYTF.

V usage is TRBV20-1 and J usage is TRBJ1-1, with TRBD1 matching 8 bases. V lost 5 bases and J lost 8; bases outside the gene matches: 13. Germline V gene sequence: CDR1 DFQATT, CDR2 SNEGSKA (reference sequence). CDR3 length equals 14 residues. This CDR3 reads CSASKTGQVTEAFF. The CDR3 coding sequence is TGCAGTGCTTCGAAAACGGGACAGGTCACGGAAGCTTTCTTT.

The V gene is TRBV4-2, the J gene TRBJ2-3; TRBD1 is a possible D gene (5 bases). Looked up from germline, CDR1 is LGHNA and CDR2 is YNFKEQ. Trimming removed 2 bases at V and 3 bases at J, with 18 bases between. The CDR3 spans 17 residues. The CDR3 nucleotides read TGTGCCAGCAGCCAACCCGCCCGACAGACTGGGACAGATACGCAGTATTTT. Its protein is CASSQPARQTGTDTQYF.

The gene calls are TRBV6-2 or TRBV6-3 and TRBJ2-7; 9 bases map to TRBD1. In germline, CDR1 is MNHEY, CDR2 SVGEGT. V lost 2 bases and J lost 6; bases outside the gene matches: 8. This CDR3 has 15 amino acids. The CDR3 protein is CASSYPGQGLIEQYF. The CDR3 DNA sequence: TGTGCCAGCAGTTACCCGGGACAGGGTTTAATCGAGCAGTACTTC.

The chain joins TRBV30 to TRBJ1-1; the D gene is possibly TRBD1 (6 bases). Germline loops: CDR1 GTSNPN, CDR2 SVGIG (reference sequence). This CDR3 has 16 residues. V shed 2 bases and J shed 3 bases, with 19 bases lying between them. In DNA form, the CDR3 reads TGTGCCTGGAGTCGACCGGCGGGGGCTGGGGACACTGAAGCTTTCTTT. Protein: CAWSRPAGAGDTEAFF.

This chain links TRBV6-5 with TRBJ1-6; TRBD1 might be the D (6 bases). V lost 6 bases and J lost 10, with 13 bases in between. The CDR3 spans 13 residues. The germline V gene has CDR1 MNHEY and CDR2 SVGAGI. CDR3 sequence: CASSALGGSPLHF. The CDR3 DNA is TGTGCCAGCAGCGCGCTAGGGGGATCACCCCTCCACTTT.

This clonotype has just one count. This rearrangement joins TRBV20-1 to TRBJ2-7; 8 positions match TRBD1. The germline V gene encodes CDR1 DFQATT and CDR2 SNEGSKA (reference sequence). This CDR3 has 13 residues. Losses at the gene ends were 6 bases for V and 9 bases for J; bases not matched to a gene: 13. The CDR3 nucleotides read TGCAGTGCCCCTCCCCCCGCAGGGGGCGTGCAGTACTTC. Its protein is CSAPPPAGGVQYF.

The CDR3 sequence is CASSISSGSQETQYF. The DNA of the CDR3 is TGTGCCAGTAGTATTTCCTCGGGCAGCCAGGAGACCCAGTACTTC. J is TRBJ2-5 and V is TRBV19; D ambiguous. CDR1 LNHDA and CDR2 SQIVND come from the germline V gene (reference sequence). The CDR3 is 15 amino acids. Trimming left V 3 bases short and J 5 bases short, with 16 bases between. Complete variable domain (other parts from reference TRBV19 and TRBJ2-5): DGGITQSPKYLFRKEGQNVTLSCEQNLNHDAMYWYRQDPGQGLRLIYYSQIVNDFQKGDIAEGYSVSREKKESFPLTVTSAQKNPTAFYLCASSISSGSQETQYFGPGTRLLVL.

The V and J genes are TRBV5-1 and TRBJ1-2; TRBD1 is a possible D gene (5 bases). Trimming removed 0 bases from V and 7 bases from J, with 16 bases in between. CDR1 is SGHRS and CDR2 is YFSETQ in the germline V gene. CDR3 length equals 15 residues. CDR3 in amino acids: CASSLATQGAAGYTF. CDR3 nucleotide sequence: TGCGCCAGCAGCTTGGCCACCCAGGGAGCAGCTGGCTACACCTTC.

The chain couples TRBV9 to TRBJ1-1, with D perhaps TRBD1 (5 bases). From germline, CDR1 is SGDLS and CDR2 YYNGEE. Between the trimmed V and J ends, which lost 5 bases and 0 bases, there was a span of 14 bases. The CDR3 totals 15 residues. This chain's CDR3 is CASSGQFAMNTEAFF. The CDR3 DNA sequence: TGTGCCAGCAGTGGACAATTCGCGATGAACACTGAAGCTTTCTTT.

The chain has TRBV20-1 and TRBJ2-1, with unresolved D. V lost 0 bases, J lost 8 bases, and 14 bases lay in between. The CDR3 contains 14 residues. Looked up from germline, CDR1 is DFQATT and CDR2 is SNEGSKA (reference sequence). The CDR3 spells CSARDLGAGDEQFF. DNA for the CDR3: TGCAGTGCTAGAGATCTAGGAGCAGGCGATGAGCAGTTCTTC.

The chain employs TRBV5-1 and TRBJ2-7, with TRBD2 identical over 8 bases. CDR3 length: 15 amino acids. V shed 4 bases and J 6 bases; nucleotides not matched to a gene: 12. Germline V CDR1 and CDR2: SGHRS, YFSETQ. This CDR3 reads CASSASVGGGGEQYF. The CDR3 bases are TGCGCCAGCAGCGCTAGTGTCGGGGGGGGCGGCGAGCAGTACTTC.

The chain combines TRBV5-6 with TRBJ2-2; D unresolved. The germline V gene has CDR1 SGHDT and CDR2 YYEEEE. V was trimmed by 1 base and J by 4 bases, leaving 5 bases between them. The CDR3 spans 13 residues. The CDR3 DNA reads as TGTGCCAGCAGCTTGTCCCTCACCGGGGAGCTGTTTTTT. Its translation is CASSLSLTGELFF.

The V and J genes are TRBV5-1 and TRBJ2-1, with 8 bases fitting TRBD2. The junction had 8 bases not matched to a gene; V was cut back by 0 bases and J by 9 bases. This CDR3 comprises 15 residues. Germline V gene sequence: CDR1 SGHRS, CDR2 YFSETQ. The CDR3: CASSLVPAGASEQFF. The CDR3 nucleotides read TGCGCCAGCAGCTTGGTTCCAGCGGGGGCAAGTGAGCAGTTCTTC.